In this sample, the clone carrying this T cell receptor beta chain turned up once. What it binds is not known. It was with 60 Vbeta and 13 Jbeta primers that the PCR ran. The method was immunoSEQ multiplex PCR; TCRdb's version includes in-frame clones alone and lacks a portion of them. There are 35,000 to 50,000 clones in the sample; 60% to 75% occur only once, and roughly 4% lies in the top ten. This record belongs to a study of cytomegalovirus exposure and HLA in healthy donors. Findings of the study overall: Productive rates of about 90% or about 30% were seen for most TCR beta V segments in an earlier analysis. TRBV6-2, TRBV6-3 and some other V segments were unresolvable in 87-base-pair reads. Follow-up analysis found HLA locus-dependent TCR association rates, highest for DRB1 and lowest for HLA-C. Within the data, a cluster of highly shared sequence variants was likely a sequencing artifact.

The CDR3 extends over 13 amino acids. CDR1 is SGHNT and CDR2 is YENEEA in the germline V gene. The V and J ends lost 0 bases and 5 bases, in that order; junction bases with no gene match: 0. The clonotype was recovered from a man aged 35 to 55 in good health and CMV-seronegative. The chain uses TRBV11-3 and TRBJ1-1; 7 bases line up with TRBD1. The sequenced sample was PBMCs. CDR3 loop: CASSLDRGTEAFF. The CDR3 nucleotides read TGTGCCAGCAGCTTAGACAGGGGGACTGAAGCTTTCTTT. Complete variable domain (other parts from reference TRBV11-3 and TRBJ1-1): EAGVVQSPRYKIIEKKQPVAFWCNPISGHNTLYWYLQNLGQGPELLIRYENEEAVDDSQLPKDRFSAERLKGVDSTLKIQPAELGDSAVYLCASSLDRGTEAFFGQGTRLTVV.